This T cell receptor beta chain was sequenced during a study of T cell responses to AZD1222 COVID-19 vaccine. General study points: After two AZD1222 doses, spike-specific TCR breadth and depth rose versus day 0.

Points on this clone: The target antigen is unknown.

Data came from immunoSEQ multiplex PCR; TCRdb stores just in-frame clones and leaves some out. The data show 90,000 to 110,000 clones, with roughly 90% seen just once and roughly 5.2% held by the top ten. This CDR3 has 13 residues. V shed 1 base and J 5 bases; nucleotides not matched to a gene: 1. Per germline, CDR1 LGHNA and CDR2 YSLEER. The chain links TRBV4-3 to TRBJ1-2; TRBD1 aligns across 7 bases. The input for sequencing was peripheral blood, taken on day 0 of AZD1222 vaccination. The clonotype was recovered from an adult in good health. CDR3: CASSQAQGYGYTF. The CDR3 nucleotides read TGCGCCAGCAGCCAAGCACAGGGGTATGGCTACACCTTC.